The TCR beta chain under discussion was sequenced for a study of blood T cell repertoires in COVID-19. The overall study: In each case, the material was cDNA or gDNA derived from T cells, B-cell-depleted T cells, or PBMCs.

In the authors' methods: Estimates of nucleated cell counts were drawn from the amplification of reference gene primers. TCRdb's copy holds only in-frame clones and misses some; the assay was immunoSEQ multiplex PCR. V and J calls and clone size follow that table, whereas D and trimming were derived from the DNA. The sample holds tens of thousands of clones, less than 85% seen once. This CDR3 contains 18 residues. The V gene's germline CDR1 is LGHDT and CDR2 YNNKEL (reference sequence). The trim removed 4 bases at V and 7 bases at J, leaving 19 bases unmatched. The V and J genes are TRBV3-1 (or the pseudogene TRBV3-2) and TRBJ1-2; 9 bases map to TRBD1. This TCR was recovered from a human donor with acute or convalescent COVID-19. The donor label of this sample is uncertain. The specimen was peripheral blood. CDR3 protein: CASSLMPQGASLNSGYTF. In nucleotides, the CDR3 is TGTGCCAGCAGCCTTATGCCACAGGGGGCTTCCTTGAATTCTGGCTACACCTTC.